This T cell receptor (beta chain) is drawn from a study of blood T cell repertoires in COVID-19. In the study overall: The origin of the acute and convalescent COVID-19 samples was the United States, Italy and Spain. Sample material is recorded as cDNA or gDNA derived from T cells, B-cell-depleted T cells, or PBMCs.

Germline V lookup: CDR1 MGHDK, CDR2 SYGVNS. Trimming removed 6 bases from V and 1 base from J, with 12 bases in between. The CDR3 is made up of 14 amino acids. Authors' data handling: By means of reference gene primer amplification, nucleated cell counts were estimated. Some clones are missing from TCRdb's copy, which holds only in-frame ones; the method was immunoSEQ multiplex PCR. The DNA was the basis for D and trimming; V, J and clone size are from that table. The sample consists of 95,000 to 150,000 clones, 80% of them appearing once. The V call is TRBV25-1, the J call TRBJ1-1; tentative D call: TRBD1 (5 bases). The sequenced sample was peripheral blood. The sequence was collected from a human donor in a cohort sampled during active COVID-19. Here the CDR3 reads CASREGRPNTEAFF. DNA of the CDR3: TGTGCCAGCAGGGAGGGACGGCCGAACACTGAAGCTTTCTTT. Based on the CDR3 plus reference TRBV25-1 and TRBJ1-1, the full variable domain is EADIYQTPRYLVIGTGKKITLECSQTMGHDKMYWYQQDPGMELHLIHYSYGVNSTEKGDLSSESTVSRIRTEHFPLTLESARPSHTSQYLCASREGRPNTEAFFGQGTRLTVV.